These 5 T cell receptor beta chains originate from one sample sequenced in a study of blood T cell repertoires in COVID-19. Profiling relied on immunoSEQ multiplex PCR, and the TCRdb table lists in-frame clones only, not all of them. The sample holds about 65,000 clones, over 85% seen once. Sequenced sample: peripheral blood. The receptor source for this set is a man aged 55 to 70 with acute or convalescent COVID-19.

V is TRBV20-1 and J is TRBJ2-1; the match to TRBD2 covers 8 bases. Germline CDR1 reads DFQATT; CDR2 reads SNEGSKA (reference sequence). J gave up 2 bases and V 3 bases, and 6 bases lay outside the gene matches. This CDR3 spans 15 amino acids. This chain's CDR3 is CSASGGRGAYNEQFF. DNA for the CDR3: TGCAGTGCTAGTGGCGGGCGGGGGGCCTACAATGAGCAGTTCTTC.

The genes are TRBV9 and TRBJ1-2; the D is unclear. This CDR3 spans 14 amino acids. Germline lookup yields CDR1 SGDLS and CDR2 YYNGEE. V lost 1 base to trimming and J lost 1 base, with 8 bases between them. As DNA, the CDR3 is TGTGCCAGCAGCGTATCGAACGGTAACTATGGCTACACCTTC. This sequence encodes CASSVSNGNYGYTF.

This clone was counted a single time. The genes are TRBV5-4 and TRBJ1-4; 7 bases map to TRBD1. Germline V CDR1 and CDR2: SGHNT, YYREEE (reference sequence). With V trimmed by 0 bases and J by 4 bases, 3 bases remained unmatched. The CDR3 loop spans 15 amino acids. CDR3 DNA: TGTGCCAGCAGCTTGGCGGGACAGTATAATGAAAAACTGTTTTTT. Amino acids: CASSLAGQYNEKLFF.

The chain uses TRBV2 and TRBJ1-4; D is perhaps TRBD1 (6 bases). The germline CDR1 and CDR2 sequences are SNHLY and FYNNEI. CDR3 length: 16 residues. Trimming took 7 bases from V and 0 from J, leaving 15 bases between them. The CDR3 DNA reads TGTGCCAGCACCACCTTCTCAGGGGCAACTAATGAAAAACTGTTTTTT. This codes for CASTTFSGATNEKLFF.

V gene TRBV11-2 combines with J gene TRBJ1-2; 7 nucleotides agree with TRBD1. Germline V gene sequence: CDR1 SGHAT, CDR2 FQNNGV. Trimming removed 0 bases from V and 10 bases from J; junction bases left unmatched: 5. The CDR3 runs to 13 residues. The CDR3 DNA reads as TGTGCCAGCAGCTTAGATCTCGACAGGGACTACACCTTC. This encodes CASSLDLDRDYTF.